The source of this T cell receptor beta chain is a study of CD8 T cells in ankylosing spondylitis. Broader study findings: Disease-linked clones displayed a CD8+ phenotype and appeared relatively rarely in peripheral blood.

One entry per CDR3 protein, called by TCRdb with MiXCR from the 5' RACE reads. The sample lists about 230,000 distinct CDR3 sequences, approximately 8.4% occurring once. CDR3 length equals 17 residues. Germline lookup yields CDR1 SGHVS and CDR2 FQNEAQ. V shed 5 bases, J shed 0 bases, and the junction held 8 bases outside the gene matches. Notes on this clonotype: Its antigen remains unknown.

The chain employs TRBV7-8 and TRBJ2-2; 8 bases agree with TRBD1. The source of this sequence is a female donor with ankylosing spondylitis or in good health (not recorded which). Specimen: blood, either unsorted or a sorted T cell fraction (not recorded which). The CDR3 coding sequence is TGTGCCAGCAGCCTAGGCCCGGACAGGGCGAACACCGGGGAGCTGTTTTTT. It translates to CASSLGPDRANTGELFF.